The T cell receptor beta chain described here comes from a study of post-analysis software for immune sequencing data. V lost 4 bases, J lost 8 bases, and 13 bases stayed unmatched. Germline V lookup: CDR1 SQVTM, CDR2 ANQGSEA. The CDR3 spans 14 residues. Concerning this clonotype: What it binds is not known.

Study-wide findings and caveats: The study found TRBV5-6, TRBV5-1 and TRBV20-1 among roughly 5 TRBV segments more frequent in patients than controls.

TCR beta cDNA libraries had unique molecular identifiers. In TCRdb, the PCR reads were re-called with MiXCR into one record per CDR3 protein. The table has approximately 660,000 distinct CDR3 sequences, approximately 59% seen once. The specimen was blood. V is TRBV29-1 and J is TRBJ1-2; the match to TRBD1 covers 7 bases. The TCR originated in a girl aged 2 to 9 with multiple sclerosis. The CDR3 nucleotides read TGCAGCGTTGCAGGCCCGACAGGGCGGATCGGCTACACCTTC. Amino acids: CSVAGPTGRIGYTF.